These 27 T cell receptor beta chains were all obtained from the same sample, sequenced in a study of T cells in Graves' hyperthyroidism and ophthalmopathy. There were TCR beta CDR3 regions amplified from RNA transcripts. HTBI primers were the set used in a first-round RT-PCR of the TCR CDR3. TCRdb passed the multiplex PCR reads through MiXCR, listing each CDR3 protein once. The table records some 360,000 distinct CDR3 sequences, approximately 15% of them present only once. The specimen sequenced was blood. These receptors originate from an older woman with Graves' hyperthyroidism.

This clonotype was counted only a few times. The chain's CDR3 is CASRDNQRNSPLHF. The CDR3 DNA sequence: TGTGCCAGCAGAGATAACCAGAGGAATTCACCCCTCCACTTT. The genes are TRBV6-1 and TRBJ1-6; D uncertain. The germline gives CDR1 MNHNS, CDR2 SASEGT. This CDR3 has 14 amino acids. V dropped 6 bases and J dropped 7 bases, with 13 bases sitting between them.

Ten or more counts support this clonotype. The rearrangement links TRBV20-1 to TRBJ2-2; D gene ambiguous. Per the germline V gene, CDR1 is DFQATT and CDR2 is SNEGSKA (reference sequence). This CDR3 contains 13 residues. The V end was cut by 0 bases, the J end by 5 bases, with 7 bases between. This CDR3 is CSARDHPTGELFF. Written as DNA, the CDR3 is TGCAGTGCTAGAGATCACCCAACCGGGGAGCTGTTTTTT.

V gene TRBV10-3 combines with J gene TRBJ1-2, with TRBD1 matching over 8 bases. Trimming at V came to 6 bases and at J to 5 bases, leaving 8 bases not matched to a gene. Germline CDR1 and CDR2: ENHRY and SYGVKD. The CDR3 totals 14 residues. CDR3 sequence reads: CAISGGQDEYGYTF. The CDR3 coding sequence is TGTGCCATCAGCGGGGGACAGGATGAGTATGGCTACACCTTC.

To note about this clonotype: Since a much larger clone is just one base distant, this may be a read error. The rearrangement joins TRBV3-1 to TRBJ2-1, with TRBD2 identical over 13 bases. Germline-derived CDR1 and CDR2 are LGHDT and YNNKEL (reference sequence). Trimming removed 4 bases from V and 7 bases from J; junction bases left unmatched: 4. CDR3 size: 15 residues. The CDR3 spells CASSRTSGSGNEQFF. The DNA for the CDR3 is TGTGCCAGCAGCCGGACTAGCGGGAGTGGGAATGAGCAGTTCTTC.

This clonotype was counted between two and nine times. This sequence joins TRBV18 and TRBJ2-1, with D perhaps TRBD2 (5 bases). Germline V gene sequence: CDR1 KGHSH, CDR2 LQKENI. The CDR3 extends over 18 amino acids. Trimming stripped 4 bases from V and 3 bases from J, with 22 bases between. The CDR3 loop is CASSLRSGGLVDYNEQFF. DNA of the CDR3: TGTGCCAGCTCACTCAGATCAGGCGGGCTCGTAGACTACAATGAGCAGTTCTTC.

This clonotype was seen ten or more times. DNA of the CDR3: TGTGCCAGCAGTTCCCGACGGGGGAATCAGCCCCAGCATTTT. This encodes CASSSRRGNQPQHF. The chain joins TRBV28 to TRBJ1-5, with D perhaps TRBD1 (5 bases). Germline values: CDR1 MDHEN, CDR2 SYDVKM. The V gene lost 4 bases and the J gene lost 4 bases, with 11 bases spanning the gap. This CDR3 spans 14 amino acids.

The chain couples TRBV9 to TRBJ1-1; D ambiguous. The ends were cut back, 3 bases at V and 4 bases at J, with 19 bases in the middle. The CDR3 totals 16 residues. The germline V gene has CDR1 SGDLS and CDR2 YYNGEE. Written as DNA, the CDR3 is TGTGCCAGCAGCGCTTTCCCGAAGACCAAGGGCACTGAAGCTTTCTTT. This codes for CASSAFPKTKGTEAFF.

The V call is TRBV19, the J call TRBJ2-3; 8 bases line up with TRBD2. Germline loops: CDR1 LNHDA, CDR2 SQIVND (reference sequence). The CDR3 has 16 amino acids. The ends lost 5 bases at V and 4 bases at J; junction bases unmatched: 11. CDR3: CASSAPAGAGADTQYF. The CDR3 DNA sequence: TGTGCCAGTAGTGCCCCAGCGGGAGCAGGAGCAGATACGCAGTATTTT.

Comments on this clonotype: Possible read error: a much larger clone is one base away. The gene calls are TRBV6-1 and TRBJ2-3; D may be TRBD1 or TRBD2 (7 bases each). The CDR3 totals 13 residues. Germline V gives CDR1 MNHNS, CDR2 SASEGT. The CDR3 nucleotides read TGTGCCGGCAGTCAAAGGGAGGGGGCTACGCAGTATTTT. This gives the protein CAGSQREGATQYF.

This clonotype occurred many times. The chain uses TRBV5-1 and TRBJ2-1; D possibly corresponds to TRBD2 (5 bases). This CDR3 has 13 amino acids. Trimming took 6 bases from V and 7 from J, leaving 14 bases between them. Germline CDR1 and CDR2: SGHRS and YFSETQ. CDR3 sequence reads: CASNDYLMNEQFF. The DNA of the CDR3 is TGCGCCAGCAATGACTACCTTATGAATGAGCAGTTCTTC.

This clonotype was detected many times. V and J are TRBV30 and TRBJ2-3; 10 bases line up with TRBD2. The CDR3 is 15 residues long. The trim removed 4 bases at V and 4 bases at J, leaving 8 bases unmatched. Germline V gives CDR1 GTSNPN, CDR2 SVGIG (reference sequence). The CDR3 sequence is CAWTPLAGGPDTQYF. The DNA for the CDR3 is TGTGCCTGGACGCCGTTAGCGGGAGGCCCAGATACGCAGTATTTT.

A few counts support this clonotype. The chain carries TRBV12-3 or TRBV12-4 and TRBJ1-5; D unclear. This CDR3 spans 14 amino acids. V was shortened by 0 bases and J by 0 bases, with 3 bases between the two germline ends. The CDR3 reads CASSLASSNQPQHF. DNA for the CDR3: TGTGCCAGCAGTTTAGCGAGTAGCAATCAGCCCCAGCATTTT.

This clonotype was counted at least ten times. The chain combines TRBV2 with TRBJ1-2; 7 nucleotides align to TRBD1. Looked up from germline, CDR1 is SNHLY and CDR2 is FYNNEI. The CDR3 contains 15 residues. V lost 2 bases to trimming and J lost 4 bases; unmatched junction nucleotides: 7. CDR3 protein: CASSESFRGAYGYTF. In DNA form, the CDR3 reads TGTGCCAGCAGTGAAAGCTTCAGGGGGGCCTATGGCTACACCTTC.

There are many counts of this clonotype. The genes are TRBV10-3 and TRBJ2-5; D tentatively fits TRBD1 or TRBD2 (7 bases each). CDR3 length: 13 amino acids. The ends were cut back, 6 bases at V and 13 bases at J, with 21 bases in the middle. Germline CDR1 and CDR2: ENHRY and SYGVKD. The CDR3 loop is CAISEHRGDSGYF. In DNA form, the CDR3 reads TGTGCCATCAGCGAACACCGGGGGGACAGCGGGTACTTC.

This clonotype was seen many times. This sequence joins TRBV28 and TRBJ2-4; D is possibly TRBD2 (7 bases). V lost 6 bases and J 8 bases, leaving 17 bases between the germline ends. The CDR3 runs 14 residues. Looked up from germline, CDR1 is MDHEN and CDR2 is SYDVKM. CDR3 sequence: CASRETRGAYIQYF. CDR3 in DNA: TGTGCCAGCAGAGAGACCCGGGGGGCGTACATTCAGTACTTC.

V is TRBV7-2 and J is TRBJ2-7, with TRBD1 matching over 9 bases. The CDR3 runs to 16 residues. J lost 1 base, V lost 3 bases, and 7 bases had no gene match. The germline CDR1 and CDR2 sequences are SGHTA and FQGNSA. The CDR3 protein is CASSFDRGMKSYEQYF. The CDR3 bases are TGTGCCAGCAGCTTTGACAGGGGGATGAAGTCCTACGAGCAGTACTTC.

The chain couples TRBV30 to TRBJ2-1; 10 nucleotides line up with TRBD2. Germline CDR1 is GTSNPN and CDR2 is SVGIG (reference sequence). Losses at the gene ends were 1 base for V and 5 bases for J; bases not matched to a gene: 8. This CDR3 comprises 16 residues. CDR3 bases: TGTGCCTGGAGTGAGAGGGGACTAGCGAGAGACAATGAGCAGTTCTTC. Its protein is CAWSERGLARDNEQFF.

The chain has TRBV5-5 and TRBJ2-1; 9 positions match TRBD1. This CDR3 comprises 19 residues. CDR1 is SGHKS and CDR2 is YYEKEE in the germline V gene (reference sequence). V lost 0 bases and J lost 10; bases outside the gene matches: 20. The CDR3 DNA reads as TGTGCCAGCAGCTTGGGTTCCCGGGACAGGGAGATTCTTCACTACGAGCAGTTCTTC. This encodes CASSLGSRDREILHYEQFF. Looking up the rest from reference TRBV5-5 and TRBJ2-1 gives the full variable domain: DAGVTQSPTHLIKTRGQQVTLRCSPISGHKSVSWYQQVLGQGPQFIFQYYEKEERGRGNFPDRFSARQFPNYSSELNVNALLLGDSALYLCASSLGSRDREILHYEQFFGPGTRLTVL.

J is TRBJ2-3 and V is TRBV12-3 or TRBV12-4; 12 bases map to TRBD1. This CDR3 has 15 amino acids. J gave up 5 bases and V 5 bases, and 5 bases lay outside the gene matches. The chain's CDR3 is CASSPGTGGVDTQYF. CDR3 nucleotides: TGTGCCAGCAGTCCCGGGACAGGGGGCGTAGATACGCAGTATTTT.

This clonotype was counted only a few times. The chain carries TRBV28 and TRBJ1-4; TRBD1 matches at 7 bases. Per the germline V gene, CDR1 is MDHEN and CDR2 is SYDVKM. With 5 bases clipped from V and 7 bases from J, the junction kept 4 bases outside the gene matches. The CDR3 runs 13 residues. The CDR3 spells CASSPGGIEKLFF. In nucleotides, the CDR3 is TGTGCCAGCAGTCCAGGGGGGATTGAAAAACTGTTTTTT.

The table lists this clonotype with many counts. This rearrangement joins TRBV24-1 to TRBJ2-5, with a possible D match to TRBD2 (6 bases). Trimming stripped 7 bases from V and 1 base from J, with 15 bases between. The CDR3 has 15 amino acids. Germline CDR1 is KGHDR and CDR2 is SFDVKD. This chain's CDR3 is CATSFRSGAQETQYF. The DNA for the CDR3 is TGTGCCACCAGCTTTAGATCGGGAGCCCAAGAGACCCAGTACTTC.

This clonotype was seen many times. The gene calls are TRBV12-3 or TRBV12-4 and TRBJ2-7, with D possibly being TRBD1 or TRBD2 (5 bases each). Trimming pared 5 bases from V and 3 bases from J, leaving 8 bases between. CDR3 length equals 12 residues. CDR3 DNA: TGTGCCAGCAGTATGAGGGGCTACGAGCAGTACTTC. This encodes CASSMRGYEQYF.

This clonotype was observed at least ten times. This CDR3 is CAISDQGGTEAFF. The CDR3 nucleotides read TGTGCCATCAGTGATCAGGGAGGCACTGAAGCTTTCTTT. The J gene is TRBJ1-1, the V gene TRBV10-3; D might be TRBD1 (5 bases). Between the trimmed V and J ends, which lost 3 bases and 4 bases, there was a span of 9 bases. CDR1 is ENHRY and CDR2 is SYGVKD in the germline V gene. CDR3 size: 13 residues.

In regard to this clonotype: This may come from a read error, since a much larger clone is one base off. The chain joins TRBV6-1 to TRBJ2-7, with a tentative D call TRBD2 (6 bases). The end of the DNA is better explained by TRBJ2-1, so the J call may be wrong. The CDR3 runs to 16 residues. Germline CDR1 and CDR2: MNHNS and SASEGT. The DNA for the CDR3 is TGTGCCAGCAGGGGATGGGAAGGGACTTACTTATACGAGCAGTTCTTC. This gives the protein CASRGWEGTYLYEQFF.

This clonotype was seen ten or more times. A single base separates this from a much larger clone, so it may be a read error. The chain couples TRBV7-9 to TRBJ2-1; no firm D call. The CDR3 has 14 amino acids. The germline gives CDR1 SEHNR, CDR2 FQNEAQ (reference sequence). Trimming stripped 1 base from V and 3 bases from J, with 7 bases between. CDR3 loop: CASSLESNYNEQFF. DNA of the CDR3: TGTGCCAGCAGCTTAGAGAGCAACTACAATGAGCAGTTCTTC.

This clonotype was detected ten times or more. The chain couples TRBV7-9 to TRBJ1-1; TRBD1 agrees at 7 bases. The CDR3 runs to 15 residues. After removal of 5 bases from V and 1 base from J, the junction contained 7 bases not matched to a gene. CDR1 and CDR2 from the germline V gene are SEHNR and FQNEAQ (reference sequence). As DNA, the CDR3 is TGTGCCAGCAGCCCCCCCGGGGACAGGAACACTGAAGCTTTCTTT. This encodes CASSPPGDRNTEAFF.

This clonotype has a handful of counts. The chain joins TRBV11-3 to TRBJ2-2; 10 nucleotides line up with TRBD2. The CDR3 has 19 amino acids. The trim removed 1 base at V and 0 bases at J, leaving 8 bases unmatched. The germline gives CDR1 SGHNT, CDR2 YENEEA. The CDR3 reads CASSLGWLAGAPNTGELFF. CDR3 in DNA: TGTGCCAGCAGCTTAGGTTGGCTAGCGGGGGCTCCGAACACCGGGGAGCTGTTTTTT. The full variable domain, in which reference TRBV11-3 and TRBJ2-2 provide the parts outside the CDR3, is EAGVVQSPRYKIIEKKQPVAFWCNPISGHNTLYWYLQNLGQGPELLIRYENEEAVDDSQLPKDRFSAERLKGVDSTLKIQPAELGDSAVYLCASSLGWLAGAPNTGELFFGEGSRLTVL.